These 14 T cell receptor beta chains originate from one sample sequenced in a study of tumor-infiltrating lymphocytes in glioblastoma multiforme. Multiple V-beta primers and a C-beta primer amplified TCRB from RNA. TCRdb re-derived calls from the multiplex PCR reads in MiXCR, one entry per CDR3 protein. The sample shows about 32,000 distinct CDR3 sequences, approximately 66% of them seen only once. What was sequenced was brain tumor tissue. The receptors were sampled from a male donor with glioblastoma.

The CDR3 DNA reads as TGCAGTGCTAGAGATGTTGGGGCTAGCATCATCGGGGAGCTGTTTTTT. This encodes CSARDVGASIIGELFF. The rearrangement uses TRBV20-1 and TRBJ2-2; D possibly matches TRBD1 or TRBD2 (5 bases each). CDR3 length: 16 amino acids. Between the trimmed V and J ends, which lost 0 bases and 7 bases, there was a span of 18 bases. CDR1 and CDR2 (germline): DFQATT, SNEGSKA (reference sequence).

This clonotype occurred many times. The V gene is TRBV28, the J gene TRBJ2-7; D is unresolved. Trimming took off 6 bases at V and 4 bases at J, with 10 bases between the two ends. CDR1 is MDHEN and CDR2 is SYDVKM in the germline V gene. The CDR3 length is 12 residues. The CDR3 sequence is CASRPDQYEQYF. The CDR3 region has the DNA TGTGCCAGCAGACCTGATCAATACGAGCAGTACTTC.

The J gene is TRBJ1-2, the V gene TRBV5-4, with 11 bases that match TRBD1. Per germline, CDR1 SGHNT and CDR2 YYREEE (reference sequence). This CDR3 comprises 13 residues. Trimming cost V 7 bases and J 6 bases; bases outside gene matches: 5. The CDR3 region has the DNA TGTGCCAGCCAGGACAGGGGGCTTCATGGCTACACCTTC. Translation gives CASQDRGLHGYTF.

The genes are TRBV28 and TRBJ2-7, with D perhaps matching TRBD1 (6 bases). Germline V gene lookup returns CDR1 MDHEN and CDR2 SYDVKM. The germline V and J ends were trimmed by 5 bases and 1 base, with 6 bases remaining between them. This CDR3 comprises 12 residues. The CDR3 bases are TGTGCCAGCAGTACAGGGTCCTACGAGCAGTACTTC. Translation: CASSTGSYEQYF.

To note about this clonotype: This clone may be a read error of a much larger clone one base away. The rearrangement joins TRBV28 to TRBJ2-1, with TRBD1 matching over 7 bases. CDR1 and CDR2 from the germline V gene are MDHEN and SYDVKM. V dropped 9 bases and J dropped 3; count of bases not matched to a gene: 11. This CDR3 is 15 amino acids long. CDR3 sequence reads: CARSKTGDLYNEQFF. The DNA of the CDR3 is TGTGCCAGGAGCAAAACAGGGGACCTCTACAATGAGCAGTTCTTC.

The sample holds many counts of this clonotype. This chain links TRBV20-1 with TRBJ1-5, with D hard to call. The CDR3 is 12 amino acids. V dropped 6 bases and J dropped 7 bases, with 13 bases sitting between them. Germline-derived CDR1 and CDR2 are DFQATT and SNEGSKA (reference sequence). CDR3 DNA: TGCAGTGCAAAGGGTGGGGAACAGCCCCAGCATTTT. Protein sequence: CSAKGGEQPQHF.

Comments on this clonotype: Its ends do not fully match the called genes, so a read error is possible. The CDR3 loop reads CAGSIRQGAGNQPQHF. As DNA, the CDR3 is TGTGCCGGCAGTATTAGACAGGGGGCCGGCAATCAACCCCAGCATTTT. The chain is built from TRBV6-5 and TRBJ1-5; 10 bases map to TRBD1. Germline CDR1 reads MNHEY; CDR2 reads SVGAGI. The CDR3 covers 16 residues.

The gene calls are TRBV5-4 and TRBJ1-1; tentatively, D is TRBD1 (5 bases). Per germline, CDR1 SGHNT and CDR2 YYREEE (reference sequence). The CDR3 spans 19 residues. V dropped 2 bases and J dropped 7 bases, with 30 bases sitting between them. In nucleotides, the CDR3 is TGTGCCAGCAGCTTTTTCTCGGTCGCCTACTGGGGCGGCTTCGGTGAAGCTTTCTTT. Protein product: CASSFFSVAYWGGFGEAFF.

By share, this clonotype ranks as medium-sized. V usage is TRBV6-2 or TRBV6-3 and J usage is TRBJ2-3, with D possibly TRBD1 on 6 matching bases. V was clipped by 2 bases and J by 4 bases, with 13 bases between them. Germline CDR1 is MNHEY and CDR2 is SVGEGT. There are 15 residues in the CDR3. The CDR3 bases are TGTGCCAGCAGTTACGACAGGACAAGAGCAGATACGCAGTATTTT. As protein: CASSYDRTRADTQYF.

V gene TRBV6-1 combines with J gene TRBJ2-5; 8 bases agree with TRBD2. The CDR3 runs 15 residues. Losses at the gene ends were 4 bases for V and 3 bases for J; bases not matched to a gene: 7. Germline V gene sequence: CDR1 MNHNS, CDR2 SASEGT. The CDR3 coding sequence is TGTGCCAGCAGTGGATACGGACTAGCAGAAGAGACCCAGTACTTC. Translated, it gives CASSGYGLAEETQYF.

In the case of this clonotype: The conserved phenylalanine or tryptophan is not found at the CDR3 terminus, so this likely reflects a read error. The rearrangement uses TRBV6-2 or TRBV6-3 and TRBJ2-3; D gene ambiguous. The CDR3 consists of 11 residues. Germline values: CDR1 MNHEY, CDR2 SVGEGT. V was clipped by 6 bases and J by 10 bases, with 11 bases between them. The DNA of the CDR3 is TGTGCCAGCAGCAACCTTTATGCGCAGTATTCT. Amino acids: CASSNLYAQYS.

A note on this clonotype: One end of the junction varies from germline; a read error may be responsible. The V gene is TRBV20-1, the J gene TRBJ1-2, with 7 bases that match TRBD1. CDR1 and CDR2 (germline): DFQATT, SNEGSKA (reference sequence). The CDR3 loop spans 14 amino acids. CDR3 region: CNAIRDSANYGYTF. DNA for the CDR3: TGCAATGCTATAAGGGACAGTGCTAACTATGGCTACACCTTC.

This clonotype has only one observation. The chain employs TRBV12-3 or TRBV12-4 and TRBJ2-1; 9 nucleotides align to TRBD2. The CDR3 extends over 15 amino acids. V shed 6 bases and J 10 bases; nucleotides not matched to a gene: 13. CDR3 DNA: TGTGCCAGCAGCCACCCGGGACTAGCAATCTACGAGCAGTTCTTC. This encodes CASSHPGLAIYEQFF.

This clonotype was observed once. The junction differs from germline at one of its ends, possibly a read error. The chain recombines TRBV12-3 or TRBV12-4 with TRBJ2-5, with D possibly TRBD2 on 5 matching bases. The length of the CDR3 is 15 residues. CDR3 amino acids: CSSSLMVRTGETQYF. CDR3 bases: TGTTCCAGCAGTTTGATGGTCAGGACTGGGGAGACCCAGTACTTC.